This TCR beta chain originates from a study of T cells expressing NK-cell markers. Comment on this clonotype: Its specificity is unknown.

Study-level results: Roughly 1.0-7.0% of CD8+ T cells in about 6 donors belonged to dominant NKG2C+ clonotypes. Expanded clones of NKG2C+ T cells had an unclear HCMV specificity.

The cDNA for TCR beta came from 5'RACE template switching with UMIs. TCRdb processed the 5' RACE reads again and assigns one entry to each CDR3 protein, with no DNA. Seen in this sample are about 460,000 distinct CDR3 sequences; the ten most common clones hold over 1.1%. This TCR derives from a woman between 45 and 60 years old in good health. The sequenced sample consisted of blood T cells: a sorted CD56 or NKG2C T cell subset, CD4+ or CD8+ T cells, or bulk PBMC T cells (not recorded which).

CDR3 amino acids: CSALHLNTEAFF. The J gene is TRBJ1-1, the V gene TRBV29-1; TCRdb indicates TRBD1, and absent DNA this call remains unverified. Per the germline V gene, CDR1 is SQVTM and CDR2 is ANQGSEA. The CDR3 covers 12 residues. The whole variable domain, filled in from reference TRBV29-1 and TRBJ1-1, reads SAVISQKPSRDICQRGTSLTIQCQVDSQVTMMFWYRQQPGQSLTLIATANQGSEATYESGFVIDKFPISRPNLTFSTLTVSNMSPEDSSIYLCSALHLNTEAFFGQGTRLTVV.